These 5 T cell receptor beta chains were all obtained from the same sample, sequenced in a study of T cell repertoires in cytomegalovirus infection. A single record per CDR3 protein comes from TCRdb applying MiXCR to the reads. This sample has approximately 1,000,000 distinct CDR3 sequences; 31% occur once, and the top ten carry roughly 12%. These receptors have no known antigen. Here the sequenced sample was cultured CD8+ T cells from PBMCs, taken from culture after CMV antigen stimulation. These receptors were taken from a human donor in good health (CMV status not recorded). Some clones in this sample may be carry-over from other donors' samples.

This rearrangement joins TRBV7-6 to TRBJ2-1; possibly TRBD2 for D (6 bases). Trimming removed 5 bases at V and 3 bases at J, with 17 bases between. Germline assignment: CDR1 SGHVS and CDR2 FNYEAQ. The CDR3 covers 16 residues. CDR3 sequence: CASSPAGWGGYNEQFF. DNA of the CDR3: TGTGCCAGCAGCCCGGCCGGGTGGGGAGGCTACAATGAGCAGTTCTTC. Combining the CDR3 with reference TRBV7-6 and TRBJ2-1 gives the whole variable domain GAGVSQSPRYKVTKRGQDVALRCDPISGHVSLYWYRQALGQGPEFLTYFNYEAQQDKSGLPNDRFSAERPEGSISTLTIQRTEQRDSAMYRCASSPAGWGGYNEQFFGPGTRLTVL.

This clonotype has at least ten counts. This chain joins TRBV7-2 and TRBJ1-2, with unresolved D. The CDR3 contains 17 residues. The germline gives CDR1 SGHTA, CDR2 FQGNSA. The ends were cut back, 0 bases at V and 8 bases at J, with 22 bases in the middle. This CDR3 reads CASSLAFNPNPRKGYTF. DNA of the CDR3: TGTGCCAGCAGCTTAGCGTTCAACCCTAACCCTCGGAAGGGCTACACCTTC.

Worth noting for this clonotype: Germline is not matched at one junction end, which may reflect a read error. V and J are TRBV7-6 and TRBJ2-1, with 16 bases fitting TRBD2. The length of the CDR3 is 17 residues. The germline V gene has CDR1 SGHVS and CDR2 FNYEAQ. CDR3 amino acids: CASSLGGLAGGLSEQFF. For the CDR3, the DNA is TGTGCTAGCAGCTTAGGGGGACTAGCGGGGGGGCTAAGTGAGCAGTTCTTC.

Note on this clonotype: The junction differs from germline at one of its ends, possibly a read error. V and J are TRBV7-6 and TRBJ2-7; possibly TRBD1 or TRBD2 for D (5 bases each). This CDR3 has 13 amino acids. The germline V gene has CDR1 SGHVS and CDR2 FNYEAQ. In DNA form, the CDR3 reads TGTGCCAGCAGCGGGAGTGGGGGAGCCGAGCAGTGCTTC. It yields the protein CASSGSGGAEQCF.

The gene calls are TRBV7-9 and TRBJ2-3; 11 nucleotides align to TRBD2. The CDR3 loop spans 16 amino acids. V shed 3 bases and J 9 bases; nucleotides not matched to a gene: 11. In germline, CDR1 is SEHNR, CDR2 FQNEAQ (reference sequence). CDR3 residues: CASSFSLAGDRDTQYF. For the CDR3, the DNA is TGTGCCAGCAGCTTTTCACTAGCGGGGGATCGGGACACGCAGTATTTT. Full variable domain (rest looked up from reference TRBV7-9 and TRBJ2-3): DTGVSQNPRHKITKRGQNVTFRCDPISEHNRLYWYRQTLGQGPEFLTYFQNEAQLEKSRLLSDRFSAERPKGSFSTLEIQRTEQGDSAMYLCASSFSLAGDRDTQYFGPGTRLTVL.